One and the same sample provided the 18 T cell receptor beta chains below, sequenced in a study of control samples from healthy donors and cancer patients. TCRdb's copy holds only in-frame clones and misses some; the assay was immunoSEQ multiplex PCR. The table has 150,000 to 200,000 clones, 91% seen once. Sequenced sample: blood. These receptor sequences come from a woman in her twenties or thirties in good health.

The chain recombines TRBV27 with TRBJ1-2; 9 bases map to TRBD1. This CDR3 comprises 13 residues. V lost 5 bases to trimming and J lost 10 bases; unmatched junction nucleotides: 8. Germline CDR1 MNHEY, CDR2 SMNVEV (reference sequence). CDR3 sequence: CASSPGTGRYYTF. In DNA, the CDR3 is TGTGCCAGCAGTCCCGGGACAGGGAGGTACTACACCTTC.

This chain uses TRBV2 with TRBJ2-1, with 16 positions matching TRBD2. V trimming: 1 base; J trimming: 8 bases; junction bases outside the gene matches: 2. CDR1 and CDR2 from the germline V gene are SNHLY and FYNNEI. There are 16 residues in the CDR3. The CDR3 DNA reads TGTGCCAGCAGTGAAGGGGGACTAGCGGGAGGGGATGAGCAGTTCTTC. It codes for CASSEGGLAGGDEQFF.

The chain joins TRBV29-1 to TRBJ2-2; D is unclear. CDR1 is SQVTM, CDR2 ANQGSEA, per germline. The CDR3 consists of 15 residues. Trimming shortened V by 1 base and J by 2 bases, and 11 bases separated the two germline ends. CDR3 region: CSVEAMAENTGELFF. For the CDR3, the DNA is TGCAGCGTTGAAGCTATGGCAGAAAACACCGGGGAGCTGTTTTTT.

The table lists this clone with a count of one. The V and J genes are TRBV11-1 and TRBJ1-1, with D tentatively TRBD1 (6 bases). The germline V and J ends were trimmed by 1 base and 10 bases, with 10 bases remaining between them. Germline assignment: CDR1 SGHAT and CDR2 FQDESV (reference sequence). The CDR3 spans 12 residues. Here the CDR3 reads CASSLEGRGAFF. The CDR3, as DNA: TGTGCCAGCAGCTTAGAGGGCAGGGGAGCTTTCTTT.

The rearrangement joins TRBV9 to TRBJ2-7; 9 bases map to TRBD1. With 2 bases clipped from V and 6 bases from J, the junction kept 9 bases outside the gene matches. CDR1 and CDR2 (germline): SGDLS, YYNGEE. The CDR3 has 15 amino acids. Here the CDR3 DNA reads TGTGCCAGCAGCGTCGATCCGGGACAGGGTGGCGAGCAGTACTTC. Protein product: CASSVDPGQGGEQYF. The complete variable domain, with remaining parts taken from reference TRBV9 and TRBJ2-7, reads DSGVTQTPKHLITATGQRVTLRCSPRSGDLSVYWYQQSLDQGLQFLIQYYNGEERAKGNILERFSAQQFPDLHSELNLSSLELGDSALYFCASSVDPGQGGEQYFGPGTRLTVT.

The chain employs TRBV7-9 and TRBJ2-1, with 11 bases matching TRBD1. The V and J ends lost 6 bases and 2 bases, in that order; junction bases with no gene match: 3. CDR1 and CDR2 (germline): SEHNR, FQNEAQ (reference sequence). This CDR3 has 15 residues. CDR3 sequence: CASRWTGGTYNEQFF. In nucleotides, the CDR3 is TGTGCCAGCAGGTGGACAGGGGGCACCTACAATGAGCAGTTCTTC.

This CDR3 is CASRPGLAGGYEQYF. CDR3 in DNA: TGTGCCAGCAGACCGGGACTAGCGGGAGGCTACGAGCAGTACTTC. The chain is built from TRBV6-4 and TRBJ2-7; 15 bases agree with TRBD2. Unmatched junction bases numbered 3, after V lost 6 bases and J lost 3 bases. Germline V gene sequence: CDR1 MRHNA, CDR2 SNTAGT. This CDR3 has 15 amino acids.

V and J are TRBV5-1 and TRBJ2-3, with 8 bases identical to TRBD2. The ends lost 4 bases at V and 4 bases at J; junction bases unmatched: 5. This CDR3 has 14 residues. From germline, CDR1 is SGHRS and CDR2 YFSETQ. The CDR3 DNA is TGCGCCAGCAGCACCGGGGGGGCCTCAGATACGCAGTATTTT. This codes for CASSTGGASDTQYF.

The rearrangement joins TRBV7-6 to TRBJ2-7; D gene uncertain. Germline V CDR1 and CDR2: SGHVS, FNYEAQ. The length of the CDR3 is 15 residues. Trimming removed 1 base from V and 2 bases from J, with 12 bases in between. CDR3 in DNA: TGTGCCAGCAGCTTAGGGGCAAGGGCGACCTACGAGCAGTACTTC. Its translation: CASSLGARATYEQYF.

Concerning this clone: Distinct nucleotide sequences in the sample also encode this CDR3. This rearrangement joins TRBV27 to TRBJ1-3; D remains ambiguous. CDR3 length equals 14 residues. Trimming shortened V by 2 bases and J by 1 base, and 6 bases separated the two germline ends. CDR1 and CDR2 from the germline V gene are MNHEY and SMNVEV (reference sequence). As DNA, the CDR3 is TGTGCCAGCAGTTTAGACGGATCTGGAAACACCATATATTTT. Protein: CASSLDGSGNTIYF.

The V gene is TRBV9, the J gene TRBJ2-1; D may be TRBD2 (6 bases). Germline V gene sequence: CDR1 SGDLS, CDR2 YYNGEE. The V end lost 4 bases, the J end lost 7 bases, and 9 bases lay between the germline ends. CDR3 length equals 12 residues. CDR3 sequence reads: CASSPAGNEQFF. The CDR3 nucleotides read TGTGCCAGCAGCCCCGCGGGGAATGAGCAGTTCTTC.

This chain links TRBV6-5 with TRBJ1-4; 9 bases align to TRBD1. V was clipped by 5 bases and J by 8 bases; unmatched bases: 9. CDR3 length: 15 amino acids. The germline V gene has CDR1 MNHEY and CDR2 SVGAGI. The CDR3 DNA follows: TGTGCCAGCAGTCCGCTTTGGACAGGGGAGGAAAAACTGTTTTTT. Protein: CASSPLWTGEEKLFF.

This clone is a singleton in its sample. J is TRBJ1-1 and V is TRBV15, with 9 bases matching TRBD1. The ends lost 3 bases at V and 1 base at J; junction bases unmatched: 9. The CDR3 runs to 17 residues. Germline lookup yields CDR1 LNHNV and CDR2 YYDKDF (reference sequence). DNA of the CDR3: TGTGCCACCAGCAGGATGGACAGGGGAATGGCGAACACTGAAGCTTTCTTT. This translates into CATSRMDRGMANTEAFF.

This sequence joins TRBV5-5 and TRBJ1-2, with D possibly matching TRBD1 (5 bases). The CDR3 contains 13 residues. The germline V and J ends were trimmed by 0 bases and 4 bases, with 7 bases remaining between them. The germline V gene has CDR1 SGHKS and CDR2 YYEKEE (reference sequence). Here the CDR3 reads CASSLAGGYGYTF. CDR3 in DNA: TGTGCCAGCAGCTTGGCCGGGGGCTATGGCTACACCTTC.

The CDR3 protein is CASSLGQGTEAFF. DNA of the CDR3: TGTGCCAGCAGCTTAGGACAGGGCACTGAAGCTTTCTTT. This chain joins TRBV11-2 and TRBJ1-1; 7 nucleotides align to TRBD1. V was pared by 1 base and J by 4 bases, with 0 bases of the junction left unmatched. The CDR3 sequence is 13 residues long. Germline CDR1 SGHAT, CDR2 FQNNGV. Based on the CDR3 plus reference TRBV11-2 and TRBJ1-1, the full variable domain is EAGVAQSPRYKIIEKRQSVAFWCNPISGHATLYWYQQILGQGPKLLIQFQNNGVVDDSQLPKDRFSAERLKGVDSTLKIQPAKLEDSAVYLCASSLGQGTEAFFGQGTRLTVV.

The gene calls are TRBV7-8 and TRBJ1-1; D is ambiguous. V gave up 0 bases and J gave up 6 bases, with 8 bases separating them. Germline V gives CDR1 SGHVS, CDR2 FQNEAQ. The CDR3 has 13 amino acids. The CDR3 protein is CASSLALSAEAFF. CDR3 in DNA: TGTGCCAGCAGCTTAGCGCTGTCGGCTGAAGCTTTCTTT.

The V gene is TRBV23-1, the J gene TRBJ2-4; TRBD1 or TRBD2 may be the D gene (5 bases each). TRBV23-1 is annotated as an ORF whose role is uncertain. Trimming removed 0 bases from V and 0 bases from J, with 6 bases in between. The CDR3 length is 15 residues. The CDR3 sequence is CASSQSGTAKNIQYF. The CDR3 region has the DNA TGCGCCAGCAGTCAATCCGGGACAGCCAAAAACATTCAGTACTTC.

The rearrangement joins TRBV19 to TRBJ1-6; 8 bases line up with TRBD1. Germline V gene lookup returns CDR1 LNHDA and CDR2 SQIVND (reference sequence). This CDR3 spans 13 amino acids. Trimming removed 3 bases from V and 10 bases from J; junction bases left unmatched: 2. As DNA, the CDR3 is TGTGCCAGTAGTATCGACAGGGGATCACCCCTCCACTTT. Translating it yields CASSIDRGSPLHF.